A selection of T cell receptor beta chains follows, all from one sample in a study of blood T cell repertoires in COVID-19. Sequencing used immunoSEQ multiplex PCR; TCRdb keeps in-frame clones, though not all of them. Among around 100,000 clones, more than 85% were seen once, and the ten largest hold approximately 7.3%. Sequencing was performed on peripheral blood. Receptors originate from a man aged 25-40 years in a cohort sampled during active COVID-19. Each CDR3 is given with its conserved first and last residue. The order of the fields is clone size, J gene, V gene, D gene, CDR3 protein, CDR3 DNA. D genes are given only for firm matches. Clone size appears in some rows only: once, few, many, or a class for an expanded clone.

>few|TRBJ2-7|TRBV27|.
CASSLSGRASEQYF
TGTGCCAGCAGTTTATCGGGCAGGGCGAGCGAGCAGTACTTC
>.|TRBJ2-3|TRBV24-1|.
CATGPGRTDTQYF
TGTGCCACCGGGCCAGGGCGCACAGATACGCAGTATTTT
>.|TRBJ1-6|TRBV9|.
CASSVGWGRDSPLHF
TGTGCCAGCAGCGTAGGGTGGGGCAGGGATTCACCCCTCCACTTT
>.|TRBJ2-3|TRBV2|TRBD1
CASSDMDRGTDTQYF
TGTGCCAGCAGTGATATGGACAGGGGTACAGATACGCAGTATTTT
>.|TRBJ2-7|TRBV6-6|TRBD1
CASRLGTGSYEQYF
TGTGCCAGCAGGCTCGGGACAGGCTCCTACGAGCAGTACTTC
>.|TRBJ2-1|TRBV9|.
CASSVGPQVYNEQFF
TGTGCCAGCAGCGTAGGCCCGCAGGTCTACAATGAGCAGTTCTTC
>.|TRBJ1-3|TRBV4-2|TRBD1
CASSQELTGQGGNTIYF
TGTGCCAGCAGCCAAGAATTAACGGGACAGGGGGGAAACACCATATATTTT
>.|TRBJ2-7|TRBV5-1|.
CASSLALQDYEQYF
TGCGCCAGCAGCTTGGCTTTACAGGACTACGAGCAGTACTTC
>.|TRBJ1-5|TRBV5-8|TRBD1
CASSLRTGGNNQPQHF
TGTGCCAGCAGCTTGAGGACAGGGGGCAACAATCAGCCCCAGCATTTT
>few|TRBJ2-2|TRBV10-2|.
CASSQRTVYTGELFF
TGCGCCAGCAGTCAACGGACAGTCTACACCGGGGAGCTGTTTTTT
>.|TRBJ1-2|TRBV2|.
CASSGVTHGYTF
TGTGCCAGCAGTGGGGTGACACATGGCTACACCTTC
>.|TRBJ2-7|TRBV29-1|.
CSVAGLPDVFFEQYF
TGCAGCGTTGCAGGGCTACCCGATGTTTTTTTCGAGCAGTACTTC
>.|TRBJ2-3|TRBV2|.
CASSVARAGKFTDTQYF
TGTGCCAGCAGTGTTGCGAGGGCGGGGAAGTTCACAGATACGCAGTATTTT
>.|TRBJ2-1|TRBV7-9|.
CASSSRQSSYNEQFF
TGTGCCAGCAGCTCGCGGCAGAGCTCCTACAATGAGCAGTTCTTC
>.|TRBJ2-7|TRBV5-6|.
CASNPTGSYEQYF
TGTGCCAGCAACCCGACAGGCTCCTACGAGCAGTACTTC
>.|TRBJ2-7|TRBV29-1|TRBD1
CSVAGQGISYEQYF
TGCAGCGTGGCGGGACAGGGGATCTCCTACGAGCAGTACTTC
>.|TRBJ2-5|TRBV29-1|.
CSVVQGNLQETQYF
TGCAGCGTTGTGCAGGGGAATCTACAAGAGACCCAGTACTTC
>few|TRBJ1-1|TRBV11-3|.
CASSSRRNTEAFF
TGTGCCAGCAGCTCCCGTAGGAACACTGAAGCTTTCTTT
>.|TRBJ1-3|TRBV6-5|TRBD1
CASSSLTGGGWNTIYF
TGTGCCAGCAGTTCATTAACAGGGGGCGGTTGGAACACCATATATTTT
>.|TRBJ2-3|TRBV3-1/TRBV3-2|TRBD2
CASSPQRRDYPGDTQYF
TGTGCCAGCAGCCCCCAGCGACGGGACTACCCAGGAGATACGCAGTATTTT
>.|TRBJ2-3|TRBV24-1|TRBD2
CATGTSGGAGDTQYF
TGTGCCACTGGGACTAGCGGGGGGGCCGGAGATACGCAGTATTTT
>.|TRBJ2-7|TRBV10-3|TRBD1
CAIKDRAYEQYF
TGTGCCATCAAGGACAGGGCGTACGAGCAGTACTTC
>.|TRBJ1-2|TRBV7-2|.
CASSLGQFYGYTF
TGTGCCAGCAGCTTAGGGCAATTCTATGGCTACACCTTC
>.|TRBJ1-2|TRBV18|.
CASSPGRGQDGYTF
TGTGCCAGCTCACCAGGTCGTGGTCAGGATGGCTACACCTTC
>.|TRBJ2-1|TRBV27|TRBD1
CASRQGSASYNEQFF
TGTGCCAGCAGACAGGGGTCAGCCTCCTACAATGAGCAGTTCTTC
>once|TRBJ1-2|TRBV28|.
CASSSYGERALRGYGYTF
TGTGCCAGCAGTTCATACGGGGAGCGGGCCCTTAGGGGCTATGGCTACACCTTC
>.|TRBJ2-5|TRBV28|TRBD2
CASSGTSGGLKTQYF
TGTGCCAGCAGTGGGACTAGCGGGGGCCTAAAGACCCAGTACTTC
>.|TRBJ2-5|TRBV30|.
CALTRVQETQYF
TGTGCCTTAACCAGGGTGCAAGAGACCCAGTACTTC
>few|TRBJ2-7|TRBV5-1|.
CASSLGPTGAYEQYF
TGCGCCAGCAGCTTGGGCCCGACAGGCGCCTACGAGCAGTACTTC
>.|TRBJ1-1|TRBV4-1|.
CASSQTGQMRTEAFF
TGCGCCAGCAGCCAAACCGGACAAATGCGCACTGAAGCTTTCTTT
>.|TRBJ2-5|TRBV7-2|.
CASKAGRGETQYF
TGTGCCAGCAAGGCGGGAAGGGGAGAGACCCAGTACTTC
>.|TRBJ2-7|TRBV2|TRBD1
CASSRDRAYEQYF
TGTGCCAGCAGCCGGGACAGGGCCTACGAGCAGTACTTC
>few|TRBJ2-3|TRBV15|TRBD2
CATSTTSGGAQDTQYF
TGTGCCACCAGCACGACTAGCGGGGGGGCCCAGGATACGCAGTATTTT
>.|TRBJ1-1|TRBV4-3|.
CASSQEIPGLNTEAFF
TGCGCCAGCAGCCAAGAGATTCCAGGGTTGAACACTGAAGCTTTCTTT
>few|TRBJ2-3|TRBV7-3|.
CASSFSGTDTQYF
TGTGCCAGCAGCTTCAGCGGCACAGATACGCAGTATTTT
>.|TRBJ1-3|TRBV9|.
CASSAPGAGNTIYF
TGTGCCAGCAGCGCTCCAGGGGCTGGAAACACCATATATTTT
>.|TRBJ2-5|TRBV5-4|TRBD2
CASSLASGEETQYF
TGTGCCAGCAGCTTGGCTAGCGGGGAAGAGACCCAGTACTTC
>.|TRBJ1-2|TRBV5-4|TRBD1
CASSGTAYGYTF
TGTGCCAGCAGCGGGACAGCCTATGGCTACACCTTC
>.|TRBJ1-2|TRBV21-1|.
CASSKVNREPSGGSFTF
TGTGCCAGCAGCAAAGTTAACAGGGAGCCTTCGGGCGGATCTTTTACCTTC
>once|TRBJ2-2|TRBV2|.
CASWAGWDTGELFF
TGTGCCAGCTGGGCGGGATGGGACACCGGGGAGCTGTTTTTT
>.|TRBJ1-6|TRBV5-1|TRBD1
CASSLAEGTGYSPLHF
TGCGCCAGCAGCTTGGCCGAAGGGACAGGGTATTCACCCCTCCACTTT
>once|TRBJ2-3|TRBV11-1|TRBD2
CASSYSGEPSDTQYF
TGTGCCAGCAGCTATAGCGGGGAGCCCTCAGATACGCAGTATTTT